This T cell receptor (beta chain) was sequenced for a study of blood T cell repertoires in COVID-19. Study overall: The study drew acute and convalescent COVID-19 samples from the United States, Italy and Spain.

The method was immunoSEQ multiplex PCR; TCRdb's version includes in-frame clones alone and lacks a portion of them. The sample lists some 300,000 clones, roughly 90% seen once, with under 1.1% in the top ten. CDR1 and CDR2 (germline): MNHEY, SMNVEV (reference sequence). This CDR3 has 14 residues. The ends were cut back, 3 bases at V and 13 bases at J, with 16 bases in the middle. V and J are TRBV27 and TRBJ1-6; D possibly corresponds to TRBD1 (5 bases). Sequenced sample: peripheral blood. The receptor was isolated from a woman aged 40 to 55 with COVID-19, enrolled during active disease. The CDR3 loop reads CASSFQGLAGPLHF. In nucleotides, the CDR3 is TGTGCCAGCAGTTTCCAGGGCCTCGCGGGGCCCCTCCACTTT.